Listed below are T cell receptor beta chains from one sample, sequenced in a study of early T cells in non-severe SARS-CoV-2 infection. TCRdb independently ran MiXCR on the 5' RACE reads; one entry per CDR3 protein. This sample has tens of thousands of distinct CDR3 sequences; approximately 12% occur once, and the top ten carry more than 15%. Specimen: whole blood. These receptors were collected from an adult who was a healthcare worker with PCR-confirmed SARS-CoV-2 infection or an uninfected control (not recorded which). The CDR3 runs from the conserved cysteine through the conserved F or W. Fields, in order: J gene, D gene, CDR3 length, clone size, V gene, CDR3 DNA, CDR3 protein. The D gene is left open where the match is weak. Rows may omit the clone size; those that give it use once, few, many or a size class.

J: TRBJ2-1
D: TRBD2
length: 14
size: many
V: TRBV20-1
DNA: TGCAGTGCTAGGGATGGACTAGATCCCAATGAGCAGTTCTTC
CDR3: CSARDGLDPNEQFF

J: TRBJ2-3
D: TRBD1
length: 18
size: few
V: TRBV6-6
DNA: TGTGCCAGCAGTCCTCCTATTGGGGGACAGGGGATCGCAGATACGCAGTATTTT
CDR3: CASSPPIGGQGIADTQYF

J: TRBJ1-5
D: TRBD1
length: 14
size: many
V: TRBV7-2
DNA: TGTGCCAGCAGCTTAGAGGTGGGACAGCGAATACAGCATTTT
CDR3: CASSLEVGQRIQHF

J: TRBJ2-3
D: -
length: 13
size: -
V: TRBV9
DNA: TGTGCCAGCAGCCCCCGGCTAGGTGATACGCAGTATTTT
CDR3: CASSPRLGDTQYF

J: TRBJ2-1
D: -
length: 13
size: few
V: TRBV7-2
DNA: TGTGCCAGCAGCATCCCAGGAAACAATGAGCAGTTCTTC
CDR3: CASSIPGNNEQFF

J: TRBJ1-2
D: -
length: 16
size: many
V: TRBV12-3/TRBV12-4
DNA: TGTGCCAGCAGTTTATTGGCCGGGTCAGTCCCCTATGGCTACACCTTC
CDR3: CASSLLAGSVPYGYTF

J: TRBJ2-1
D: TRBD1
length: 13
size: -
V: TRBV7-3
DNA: TGTGCCAGCAGCCCCGTCAGGGGGTATGAGCAGTTCTTC
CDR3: CASSPVRGYEQFF

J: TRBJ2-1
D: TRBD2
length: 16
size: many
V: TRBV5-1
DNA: TGCGCCAGCAGTCGGGGGACTAGCGGTATCTACAATGAGCAGTTCTTC
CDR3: CASSRGTSGIYNEQFF

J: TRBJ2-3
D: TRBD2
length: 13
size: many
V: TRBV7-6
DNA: TGTGCCAGCCAGACTAGCGGAACAGATACGCAGTATTTT
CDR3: CASQTSGTDTQYF

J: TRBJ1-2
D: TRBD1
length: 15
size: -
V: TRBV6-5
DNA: TGTGCCAGCAGTTCGGGACAGGGAGGAGGGTATGGCTACACCTTC
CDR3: CASSSGQGGGYGYTF

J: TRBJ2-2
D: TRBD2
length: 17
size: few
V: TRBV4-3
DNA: TGCGCCAGCAGCCAAGAGCTACTGGCGGGGGGGCCCGGGGAGCTGTTTTTT
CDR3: CASSQELLAGGPGELFF

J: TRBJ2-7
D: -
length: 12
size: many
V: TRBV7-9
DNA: TGTGCCAGCAGCCTAATGTCAGGGGAGCAGTACTTC
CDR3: CASSLMSGEQYF

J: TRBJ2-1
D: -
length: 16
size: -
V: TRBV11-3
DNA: TGTGCCAGCAGCCCGCGACTTGGGAGCTCCTACAATGAGCAGTTCTTC
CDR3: CASSPRLGSSYNEQFF

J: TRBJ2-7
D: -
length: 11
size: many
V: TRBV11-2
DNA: TGTGCCAGCAGCTCGGGTAGCGAGCAGTACTTC
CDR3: CASSSGSEQYF

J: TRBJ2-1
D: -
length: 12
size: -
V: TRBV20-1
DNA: TGCAGTGCTAGAGATGAGGTGAATGAGCAGTTCTTC
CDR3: CSARDEVNEQFF

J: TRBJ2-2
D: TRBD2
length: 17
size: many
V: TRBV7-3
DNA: TGTGCCAGCAGCTACACCAGCGGGAGGGCAGCCACCGGGGAGCTGTTTTTT
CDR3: CASSYTSGRAATGELFF

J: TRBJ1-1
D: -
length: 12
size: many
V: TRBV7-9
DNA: TGTGCCAGCAGCTTAGATGGACATCAAGCTTTCTTT
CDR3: CASSLDGHQAFF

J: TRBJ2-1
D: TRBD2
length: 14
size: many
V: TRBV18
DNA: TGTGCCAGCGCACCCGGGACTACCGCCAATGAGCAGTTCTTC
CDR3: CASAPGTTANEQFF

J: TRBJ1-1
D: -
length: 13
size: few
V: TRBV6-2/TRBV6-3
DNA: TGTGCCATCTCCCGGGGTGAGAACACTGAAGCTTTCTTT
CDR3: CAISRGENTEAFF

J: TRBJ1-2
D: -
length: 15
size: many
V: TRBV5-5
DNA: TGTGCCAGCAGCTTGAGCGGGGGCGCGCACTATGGCTACACCTTC
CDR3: CASSLSGGAHYGYTF

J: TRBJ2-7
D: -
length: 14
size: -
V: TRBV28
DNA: TGTGCCAGCAGTGAAGGGGGGTCCGCCTACGAGCAGTACTTC
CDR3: CASSEGGSAYEQYF

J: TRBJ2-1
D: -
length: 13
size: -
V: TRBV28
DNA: TGTGCCAGCACCGATCGAGTAGGGAATGAGCAGTTCTTC
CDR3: CASTDRVGNEQFF

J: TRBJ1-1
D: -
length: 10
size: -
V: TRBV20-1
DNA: TGCAGTGCGTTTAACACTGAAGCTTTCTTT
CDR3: CSAFNTEAFF

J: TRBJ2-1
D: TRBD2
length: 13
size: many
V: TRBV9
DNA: TGTGCCAGCAGCCCCGGGACTAGTACAATAGAGTTCTTC
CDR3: CASSPGTSTIEFF